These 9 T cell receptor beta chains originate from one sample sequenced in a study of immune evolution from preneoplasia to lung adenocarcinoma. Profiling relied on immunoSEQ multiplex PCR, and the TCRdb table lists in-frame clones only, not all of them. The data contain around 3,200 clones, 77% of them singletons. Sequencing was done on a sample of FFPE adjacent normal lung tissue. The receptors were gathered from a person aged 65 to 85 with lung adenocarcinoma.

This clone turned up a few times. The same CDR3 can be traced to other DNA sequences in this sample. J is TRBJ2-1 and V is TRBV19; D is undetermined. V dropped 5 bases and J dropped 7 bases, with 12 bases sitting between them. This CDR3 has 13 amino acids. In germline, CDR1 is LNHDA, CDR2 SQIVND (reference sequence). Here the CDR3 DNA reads TGTGCCAGTAGTCTGGCCGATTATAATGAGCAGTTCTTC. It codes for CASSLADYNEQFF.

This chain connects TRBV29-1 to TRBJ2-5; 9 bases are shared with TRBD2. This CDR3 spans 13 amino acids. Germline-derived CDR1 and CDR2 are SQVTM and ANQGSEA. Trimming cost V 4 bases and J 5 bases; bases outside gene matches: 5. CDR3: CSVVLAGVETQYF. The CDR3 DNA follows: TGCAGCGTTGTTTTAGCGGGGGTTGAGACCCAGTACTTC.

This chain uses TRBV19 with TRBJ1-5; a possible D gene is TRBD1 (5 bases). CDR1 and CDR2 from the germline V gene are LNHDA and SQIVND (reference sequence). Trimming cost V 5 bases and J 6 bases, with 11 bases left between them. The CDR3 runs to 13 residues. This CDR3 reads CASSAQGGQPQHF. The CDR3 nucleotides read TGTGCCAGTAGTGCTCAGGGCGGTCAGCCCCAGCATTTT.

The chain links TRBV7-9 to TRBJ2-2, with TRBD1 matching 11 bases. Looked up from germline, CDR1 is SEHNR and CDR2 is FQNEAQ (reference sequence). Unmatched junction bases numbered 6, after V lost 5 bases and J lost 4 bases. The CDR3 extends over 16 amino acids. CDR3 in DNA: TGTGCCAGCAGCCTACCCGGGACAGGGGGCACCGGGGAGCTGTTTTTT. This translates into CASSLPGTGGTGELFF. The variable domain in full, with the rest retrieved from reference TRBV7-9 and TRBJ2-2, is DTGVSQNPRHKITKRGQNVTFRCDPISEHNRLYWYRQTLGQGPEFLTYFQNEAQLEKSRLLSDRFSAERPKGSFSTLEIQRTEQGDSAMYLCASSLPGTGGTGELFFGEGSRLTVL.

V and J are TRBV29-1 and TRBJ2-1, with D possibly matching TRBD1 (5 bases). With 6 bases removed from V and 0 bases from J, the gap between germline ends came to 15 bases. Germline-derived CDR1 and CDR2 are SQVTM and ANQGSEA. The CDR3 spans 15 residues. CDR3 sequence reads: CSVPQVDNSYNEQFF. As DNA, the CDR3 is TGCAGCGTACCACAGGTGGACAACTCCTACAATGAGCAGTTCTTC.

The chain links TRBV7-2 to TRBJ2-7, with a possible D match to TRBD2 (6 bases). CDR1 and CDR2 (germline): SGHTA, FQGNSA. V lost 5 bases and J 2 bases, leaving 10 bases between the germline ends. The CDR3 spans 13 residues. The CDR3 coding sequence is TGTGCCAGCAGCCGAGCGGGCGCCTACGAGCAGTACTTC. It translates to CASSRAGAYEQYF.

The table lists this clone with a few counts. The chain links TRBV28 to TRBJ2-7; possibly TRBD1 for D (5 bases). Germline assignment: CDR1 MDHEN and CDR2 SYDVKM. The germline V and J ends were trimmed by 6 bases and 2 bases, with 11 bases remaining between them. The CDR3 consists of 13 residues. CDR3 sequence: CASRIDSTYEQYF. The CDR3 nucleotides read TGTGCCAGCAGGATAGACAGCACCTACGAGCAGTACTTC.

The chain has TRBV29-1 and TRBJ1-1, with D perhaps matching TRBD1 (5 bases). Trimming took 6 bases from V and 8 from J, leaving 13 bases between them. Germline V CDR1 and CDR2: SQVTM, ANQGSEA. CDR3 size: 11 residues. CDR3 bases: TGCAGCGTCATCCGGGACGCCGAAGCTTTCTTT. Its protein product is CSVIRDAEAFF.

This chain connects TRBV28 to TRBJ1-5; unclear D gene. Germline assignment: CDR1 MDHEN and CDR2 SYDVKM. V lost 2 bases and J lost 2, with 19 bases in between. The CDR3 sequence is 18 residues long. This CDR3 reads CASSLPFDTPLGNQPQHF. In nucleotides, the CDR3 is TGTGCCAGCAGTTTACCCTTCGACACCCCCTTGGGCAATCAGCCCCAGCATTTT.